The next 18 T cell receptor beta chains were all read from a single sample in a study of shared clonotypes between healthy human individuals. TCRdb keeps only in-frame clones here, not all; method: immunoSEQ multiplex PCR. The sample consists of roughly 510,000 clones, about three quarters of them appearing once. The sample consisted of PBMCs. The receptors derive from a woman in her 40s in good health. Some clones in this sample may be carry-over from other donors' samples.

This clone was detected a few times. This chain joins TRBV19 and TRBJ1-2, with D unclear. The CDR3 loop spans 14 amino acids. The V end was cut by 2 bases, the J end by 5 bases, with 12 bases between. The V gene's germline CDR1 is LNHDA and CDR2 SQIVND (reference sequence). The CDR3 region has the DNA TGTGCCAGTAGTATATCGACGGGAGGGTATGGCTACACCTTC. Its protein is CASSISTGGYGYTF.

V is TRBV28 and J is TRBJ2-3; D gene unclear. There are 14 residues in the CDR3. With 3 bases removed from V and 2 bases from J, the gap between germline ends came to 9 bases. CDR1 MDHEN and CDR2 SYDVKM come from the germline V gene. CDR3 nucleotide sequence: TGTGCCAGCAGTTTGATCCAGAACACAGATACGCAGTATTTT. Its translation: CASSLIQNTDTQYF.

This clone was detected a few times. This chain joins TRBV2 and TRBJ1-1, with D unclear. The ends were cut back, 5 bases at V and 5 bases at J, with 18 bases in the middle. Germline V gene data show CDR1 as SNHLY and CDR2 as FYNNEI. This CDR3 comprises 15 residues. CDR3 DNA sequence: TGTGCCAGCAGTATGACAACCGGTGGAGGGACTGAAGCTTTCTTT. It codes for CASSMTTGGGTEAFF.

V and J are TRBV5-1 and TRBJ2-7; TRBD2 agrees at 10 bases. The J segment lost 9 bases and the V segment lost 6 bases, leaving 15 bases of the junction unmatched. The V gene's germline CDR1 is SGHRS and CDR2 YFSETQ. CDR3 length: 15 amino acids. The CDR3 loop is CASTEGLAGASGQYF. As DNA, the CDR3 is TGCGCCAGCACCGAGGGGCTAGCGGGAGCTTCGGGGCAGTACTTC.

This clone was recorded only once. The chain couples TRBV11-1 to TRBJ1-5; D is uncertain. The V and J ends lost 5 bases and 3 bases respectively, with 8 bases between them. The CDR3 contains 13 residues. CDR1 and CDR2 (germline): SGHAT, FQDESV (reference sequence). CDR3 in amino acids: CASSLRTNQPQHF. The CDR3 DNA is TGTGCCAGCAGCCTTCGTACCAATCAGCCCCAGCATTTT.

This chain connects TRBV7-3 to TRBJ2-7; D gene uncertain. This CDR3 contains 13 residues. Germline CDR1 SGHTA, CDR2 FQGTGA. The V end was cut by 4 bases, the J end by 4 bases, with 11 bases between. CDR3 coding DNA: TGTGCCAGCAGCTCTCAAGCAGGATACGAGCAGTACTTC. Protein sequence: CASSSQAGYEQYF.

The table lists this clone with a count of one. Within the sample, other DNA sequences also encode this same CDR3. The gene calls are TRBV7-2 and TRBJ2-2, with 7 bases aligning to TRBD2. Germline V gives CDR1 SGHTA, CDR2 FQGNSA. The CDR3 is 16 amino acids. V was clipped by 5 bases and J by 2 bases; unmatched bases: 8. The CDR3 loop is CASSPRGGLNTGELFF. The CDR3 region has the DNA TGTGCCAGCAGCCCAAGGGGAGGGCTCAACACCGGGGAGCTGTTTTTT. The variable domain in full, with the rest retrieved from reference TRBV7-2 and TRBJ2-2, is GAGVSQSPSNKVTEKGKDVELRCDPISGHTALYWYRQSLGQGLEFLIYFQGNSAPDKSGLPSDRFSAERTGGSVSTLTIQRTQQEDSAVYLCASSPRGGLNTGELFFGEGSRLTVL.

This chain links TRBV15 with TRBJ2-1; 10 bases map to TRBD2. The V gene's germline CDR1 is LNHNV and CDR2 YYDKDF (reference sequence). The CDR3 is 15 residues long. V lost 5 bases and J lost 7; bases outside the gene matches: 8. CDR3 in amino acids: CATSLGLAGDNEQFF. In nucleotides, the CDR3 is TGTGCCACCAGCCTCGGGCTAGCGGGGGATAATGAGCAGTTCTTC. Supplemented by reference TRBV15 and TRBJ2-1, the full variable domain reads DAMVIQNPRYQVTQFGKPVTLSCSQTLNHNVMYWYQQKSSQAPKLLFHYYDKDFNNEADTPDNFQSRRPNTSFCFLDIRSPGLGDTAMYLCATSLGLAGDNEQFFGPGTRLTVL.

The CDR3 DNA sequence: TGCGCCAGCAGCCAGGGCATGAACACTGAAGCTTTCTTT. As protein: CASSQGMNTEAFF. The chain uses TRBV4-3 and TRBJ1-1; D is uncertain. CDR3 length: 13 residues. V was cut by 3 bases and J by 0 bases, with 5 bases left in between. Germline assignment: CDR1 LGHNA and CDR2 YSLEER.

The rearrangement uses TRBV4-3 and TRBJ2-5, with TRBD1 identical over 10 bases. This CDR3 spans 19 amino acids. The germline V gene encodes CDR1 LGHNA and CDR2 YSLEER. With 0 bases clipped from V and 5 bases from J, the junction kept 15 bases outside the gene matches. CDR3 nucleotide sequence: TGCGCCAGCAGCCAAGAGTTGAGTTTAGACAGGGGGCGTTGGGAGACCCAGTACTTC. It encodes CASSQELSLDRGRWETQYF.

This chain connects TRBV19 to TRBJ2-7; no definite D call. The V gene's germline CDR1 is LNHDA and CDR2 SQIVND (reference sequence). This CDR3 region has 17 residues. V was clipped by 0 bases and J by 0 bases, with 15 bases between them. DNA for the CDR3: TGTGCCAGTAGTATAGATCTGGCTAGGTTCCTCTCCTACGAGCAGTACTTC. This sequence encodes CASSIDLARFLSYEQYF.

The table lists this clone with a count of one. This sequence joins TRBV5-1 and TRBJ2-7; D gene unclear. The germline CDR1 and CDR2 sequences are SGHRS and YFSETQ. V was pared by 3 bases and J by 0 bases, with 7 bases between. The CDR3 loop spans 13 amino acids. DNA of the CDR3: TGCGCCAGCAGCTCAGGCAGCTCCTACGAGCAGTACTTC. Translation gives CASSSGSSYEQYF.

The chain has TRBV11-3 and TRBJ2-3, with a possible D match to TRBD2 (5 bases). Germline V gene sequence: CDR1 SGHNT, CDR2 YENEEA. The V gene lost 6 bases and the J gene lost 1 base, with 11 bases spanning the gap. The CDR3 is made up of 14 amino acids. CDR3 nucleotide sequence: TGTGCCAGCAGGTCCCCCGGGGGCACAGATACGCAGTATTTT. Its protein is CASRSPGGTDTQYF.

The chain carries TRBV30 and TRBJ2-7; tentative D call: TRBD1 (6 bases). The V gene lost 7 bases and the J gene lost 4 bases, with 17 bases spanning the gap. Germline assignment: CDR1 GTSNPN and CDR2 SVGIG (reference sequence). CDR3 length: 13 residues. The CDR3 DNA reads TGTGCCTACCGGACAGCGTCGGGTTACGAGCAGTACTTC. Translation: CAYRTASGYEQYF.

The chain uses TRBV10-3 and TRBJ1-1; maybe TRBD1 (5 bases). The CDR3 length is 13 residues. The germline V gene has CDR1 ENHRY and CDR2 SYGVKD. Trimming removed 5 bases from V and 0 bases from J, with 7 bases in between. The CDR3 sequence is CAISRDLNTEAFF. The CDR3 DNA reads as TGTGCCATCAGTCGGGACTTGAACACTGAAGCTTTCTTT.

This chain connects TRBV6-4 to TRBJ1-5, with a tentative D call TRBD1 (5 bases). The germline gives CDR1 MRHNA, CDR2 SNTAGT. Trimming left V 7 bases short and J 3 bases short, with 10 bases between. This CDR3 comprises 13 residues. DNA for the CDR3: TGTGCCAGCAAGAGACAGATCAATCAGCCCCAGCATTTT. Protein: CASKRQINQPQHF.

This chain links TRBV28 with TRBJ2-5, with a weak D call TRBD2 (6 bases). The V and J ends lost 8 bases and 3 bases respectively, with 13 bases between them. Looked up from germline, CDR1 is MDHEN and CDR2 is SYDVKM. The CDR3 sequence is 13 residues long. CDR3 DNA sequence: TGTGCCAGCGTCCTAGCGTCAAAAGAGACCCAGTACTTC. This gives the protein CASVLASKETQYF.

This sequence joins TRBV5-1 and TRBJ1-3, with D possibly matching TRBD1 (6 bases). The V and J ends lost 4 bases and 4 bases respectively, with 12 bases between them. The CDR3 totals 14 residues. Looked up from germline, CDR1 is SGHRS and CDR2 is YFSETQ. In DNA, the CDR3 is TGCGCCAGCAGCCCTACAGGGTTCGGAAACACCATATATTTT. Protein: CASSPTGFGNTIYF.